Listed below are T cell receptor beta chains from one sample, sequenced in a study of T cells in localized non-small cell lung cancer. Here immunoSEQ multiplex PCR was the method, and the copy in TCRdb shows in-frame clones only, minus some. Of 650 to 850 clones in the sample, roughly 25% were seen once. The sample was lung tumor tissue, taken before any cancer treatment. All receptors derive from a male donor aged 60 or older with stage III squamous cell lung carcinoma. The CDR3 runs from the conserved cysteine through the conserved F or W. A D gene is named only where the DNA matches it firmly. Clone size is given for some rows only: seen once, a few or many times, or a class if the clone is expanded.

CDR3nt | CDR3aa | j_gene | d_gene | v_gene | abundance
TGTGCCAGCAGTTTAATCGACGGCCTGATGCAGTACTTC | CASSLIDGLMQYF | TRBJ2-7 | - | TRBV28 | -
TGTGCCAGCAGCGAACGGGGGGGGGAGACCCAGTACTTC | CASSERGGETQYF | TRBJ2-5 | TRBD2 | TRBV9 | -
TGTGCCAGCAGTGAAGGGGGCGAGCTCTATGGCTACACCTTC | CASSEGGELYGYTF | TRBJ1-2 | TRBD1 | TRBV9 | medium-sized
TGTGCCAGCAGTGAAGTTCTATCGATTGGTAGCAATCAGCCCCAGCATTTT | CASSEVLSIGSNQPQHF | TRBJ1-5 | - | TRBV6-1 | few
TGCAGCGTTGCCCCCGGAGGGGGCGAGCAGTACTTC | CSVAPGGGEQYF | TRBJ2-7 | - | TRBV29-1 | few
TGTGCCATCAGTGAGTTTTACGAGCAGTACTTC | CAISEFYEQYF | TRBJ2-7 | - | TRBV6-7 | -
TGCAGCGTTGAAGAAGGTGCAGGGGGGGCTCATGGCTACACCTTC | CSVEEGAGGAHGYTF | TRBJ1-2 | TRBD1 | TRBV29-1 | -
TGTGCCAGCAGTCCTGTAGCGGGGGCCACCGGGGAGCTGTTTTTT | CASSPVAGATGELFF | TRBJ2-2 | TRBD2 | TRBV7-6 | -
TGTGCCAGCAGTGTTGACAGGGGAAGGTATGGCTACACCTTC | CASSVDRGRYGYTF | TRBJ1-2 | TRBD1 | TRBV9 | few
TGTGCCACCAGCAGCTACAGGGAGGCCACTGAAGCTTTCTTT | CATSSYREATEAFF | TRBJ1-1 | - | TRBV15 | -
TGTGCCAGCAAGGGCGGAGGGATCGAAAACACCGGGGAGCTGTTTTTT | CASKGGGIENTGELFF | TRBJ2-2 | - | TRBV9 | few
TGTGCCAGTAGTTATCAGCGGCGGGGGGTTAACACCGGGGAGCTGTTTTTT | CASSYQRRGVNTGELFF | TRBJ2-2 | TRBD2 | TRBV19 | -
TGTGCCAGCGCGCCCCGGGCCGGAACTAATGAAAAACTGTTTTTT | CASAPRAGTNEKLFF | TRBJ1-4 | - | TRBV12-5 | -
TGTGCCTGGAGTGCCCAGATGAGGGGGTATGAGCAGTTCTTC | CAWSAQMRGYEQFF | TRBJ2-1 | - | TRBV30 | large
TGTGCCAGTACCGAAGGGACGCACATTAACTATGGCTACACCTTC | CASTEGTHINYGYTF | TRBJ1-2 | - | TRBV19 | -
TGTGCCAGCAGTTACATTACTGCCGGTACGGGGGAGCAGTACTTC | CASSYITAGTGEQYF | TRBJ2-7 | - | TRBV6-8 | medium-sized
TGTGCCAGTACCGCCGGTTTTTACAATGAGCAGTTCTTC | CASTAGFYNEQFF | TRBJ2-1 | - | TRBV19 | -
TGTGCCAGCAGTTCCTGGGACAGCAATCAGCCCCAGCATTTT | CASSSWDSNQPQHF | TRBJ1-5 | - | TRBV6-8 | large
TGTGCCAGCAGCTTACAGGGGGCTGTTAGCGGGGAGCTGTTTTTT | CASSLQGAVSGELFF | TRBJ2-2 | TRBD1 | TRBV11-3 | -
TGTGCCAGCAGCTTGGGGAACACTTACAATGAGCAGTTCTTC | CASSLGNTYNEQFF | TRBJ2-1 | - | TRBV11-3 | large
TGTGCCAGCAGTCTTGTAACGACCGAGCAGTACTTC | CASSLVTTEQYF | TRBJ2-7 | - | TRBV28 | -
TGTGCCAGCAGTGAGAGTGGATTCTATGGCTACACCTTC | CASSESGFYGYTF | TRBJ1-2 | - | TRBV25-1 | few
TGCAGCGTTGGGGGGCCCTCTACAGGGGAGGTATATGGCTACACCTTC | CSVGGPSTGEVYGYTF | TRBJ1-2 | TRBD1 | TRBV29-1 | -
TGTGCCAGCAGCTCACAGGGGTGGGGTAGGGAGCAGTACTTC | CASSSQGWGREQYF | TRBJ2-7 | TRBD1 | TRBV11-3 | -
TGTGCCAGTAGTACCATGGACGAGGGTGATTCACCCCTCCACTTT | CASSTMDEGDSPLHF | TRBJ1-6 | - | TRBV19 | large
TGTGCCAGCAGTCGCGGGGATATGAACAATCAGCCCCAGCATTTT | CASSRGDMNNQPQHF | TRBJ1-5 | - | TRBV6-8 | large
TGTGCCAGCAGCCGGGTTTTATCCTACGAGCAGTACTTC | CASSRVLSYEQYF | TRBJ2-7 | - | TRBV7-1 | -
TGTGCCAGCAGTTTAGGATGGGGGGACATTCAGTACTTC | CASSLGWGDIQYF | TRBJ2-4 | - | TRBV6-8 | large
TGTGCCAGCAGCGTAACGGGTATTACAGATACGCAGTATTTT | CASSVTGITDTQYF | TRBJ2-3 | - | TRBV9 | large
TGCAGCGTTAGGTCTAGGGGCTTAAACACTGAAGCTTTCTTT | CSVRSRGLNTEAFF | TRBJ1-1 | - | TRBV29-1 | few
TGTGCCAGTAGTCTTACCCTGCTACCTGTGAACACTGAAGCTTTCTTT | CASSLTLLPVNTEAFF | TRBJ1-1 | - | TRBV19 | -
TGCAGCGCTGGTACCGGGACAGGGGCCGGGGAGCTGTTTTTT | CSAGTGTGAGELFF | TRBJ2-2 | TRBD1 | TRBV29-1 | -
TGTGCCAGCAGCTTAGGCAGGAGATACTACGAGCAGTACTTC | CASSLGRRYYEQYF | TRBJ2-7 | - | TRBV11-3 | few
TGCGCCAGCGATCCTTTCGGAATGAACACTGAAGCTTTCTTT | CASDPFGMNTEAFF | TRBJ1-1 | - | TRBV5-1 | -
TGTGCCAGCTCGATCTCGTCGGGGCGTAATTATGAAAAACTGTTTTTT | CASSISSGRNYEKLFF | TRBJ1-4 | - | TRBV18 | large
TGTGCCAGCAGCGTAGGATGGGGAGGCACAGATACGCAGTATTTT | CASSVGWGGTDTQYF | TRBJ2-3 | - | TRBV9 | medium-sized
TGTGCCAGCAGGCAACGACAGGGGGCCCCTGAAGCTTTCTTT | CASRQRQGAPEAFF | TRBJ1-1 | TRBD1 | TRBV11-3 | few
TGTGCCAGTAGTATCTCGATGCTGAACACTGAAGCTTTCTTT | CASSISMLNTEAFF | TRBJ1-1 | - | TRBV19 | few
TGTGCCATCCCGGGACTAGCGGGGGGGCCTCACACCGGGGAGCTGTTTTTT | CAIPGLAGGPHTGELFF | TRBJ2-2 | TRBD2 | TRBV6-8 | -
TGTGCTATACTGGGGACGCTGACCGGGGAGCTGTTTTTT | CAILGTLTGELFF | TRBJ2-2 | - | TRBV12-5 | hyperexpanded
TGTGCCTGGAGTCCGAGTGGGACAGGGGATGAAAAACTGTTTTTT | CAWSPSGTGDEKLFF | TRBJ1-4 | TRBD1 | TRBV30 | few
TGTGCCAGCAGCTCCAGGGGCCGGAACACCATATATTTT | CASSSRGRNTIYF | TRBJ1-3 | - | TRBV9 | medium-sized
TGTGCTAGTGGCCGGGGGGACAGGGGTCTTCAAGAGACCCAGTACTTC | CASGRGDRGLQETQYF | TRBJ2-5 | TRBD1 | TRBV12-5 | -
TGTGCCAGCAGTGAAGTCTGGCGGGGGGCGGTAGATACGCAGTATTTT | CASSEVWRGAVDTQYF | TRBJ2-3 | TRBD2 | TRBV6-1 | -
TGTGCCAGCTCACCACCCCGGCAGTCCCCCCAAGAGACCCAGTACTTC | CASSPPRQSPQETQYF | TRBJ2-5 | - | TRBV18 | once
TGTGCCAGCTCACCGACAGGTTATAATTCACCCCTCCACTTT | CASSPTGYNSPLHF | TRBJ1-6 | - | TRBV18 | -
TGTGCCATCAGTGAGTACAACGAGCAGTACTTC | CAISEYNEQYF | TRBJ2-7 | - | TRBV6-4 | -
TGCGCCAGCAGCTGGGACCTCTTGGGCTACGAGCAGTACTTC | CASSWDLLGYEQYF | TRBJ2-7 | - | TRBV4-1 | hyperexpanded
TGTGCCTGGAGTCGAAATTACGAGCAGTACTTC | CAWSRNYEQYF | TRBJ2-7 | - | TRBV30 | few
TGTGCCAGTAAGGTTGGGGGCACAGATACGCAGTATTTT | CASKVGGTDTQYF | TRBJ2-3 | - | TRBV19 | -
TGTGCCAGCAGCGCAGGGGGCGGAGGGACTGAAGCTTTCTTT | CASSAGGGGTEAFF | TRBJ1-1 | TRBD1 | TRBV6-8 | medium-sized
TGTGCCTGGAGTCGGGGGAATGAGCAGTACTTC | CAWSRGNEQYF | TRBJ2-7 | - | TRBV30 | -
TGTGCCAGCAGTTACTCGGGGAGGACTGAAGCTTTCTTT | CASSYSGRTEAFF | TRBJ1-1 | - | TRBV6-8 | few
TGTGCCAGCAGTCCCCGGGACTTAGGACGGGACGAGCAGTACTTC | CASSPRDLGRDEQYF | TRBJ2-7 | - | TRBV6-8 | medium-sized
TGTGCCAGCGTTTTGACGGTAATAGCCGGGGAGACCCAGTACTTC | CASVLTVIAGETQYF | TRBJ2-5 | - | TRBV6-8 | few
TGTGCCAGCAGTTACTCTTATGGCAAGGCCTATGGCTACACCTTC | CASSYSYGKAYGYTF | TRBJ1-2 | - | TRBV6-8 | few
TGTGCCAGCAGACTAGCGTCGGACAGCGCCTACGAGCAGTACTTC | CASRLASDSAYEQYF | TRBJ2-7 | - | TRBV11-3 | large